These 16 T cell receptor beta chains were sequenced from one sample in a study of T cell clonotyping in hematopoietic cell transplantation. This sample's time point: recipient sample about 28 days before transplant, after cytoreduction. Measured with immunoSEQ multiplex PCR; TCRdb has only the in-frame clones, and not every one. The data contain under 35,000 clones, about 70% of them singletons. Material: peripheral blood mononuclear cells, obtained before stem cell transplant. The receptors here all came from a man in his fifties with myelodysplastic syndrome. Some clones in this sample may be carry-over from other donors' samples.

The rearrangement links TRBV11-3 to TRBJ1-5; D is uncertain. CDR1 and CDR2 from the germline V gene are SGHNT and YENEEA. The ends were cut back, 3 bases at V and 6 bases at J, with 12 bases in the middle. The CDR3 length is 14 residues. Written as DNA, the CDR3 is TGTGCCAGCAGCTTTCAGGAATTTTGTCAGCCCCAGCATTTT. Translation gives CASSFQEFCQPQHF.

This rearrangement joins TRBV6-1 to TRBJ1-1, with no clear D. The germline gives CDR1 MNHNS, CDR2 SASEGT. V dropped 7 bases and J dropped 10 bases, with 19 bases sitting between them. CDR3 length: 13 amino acids. CDR3 residues: CASMVSDHGRAFF. CDR3 in DNA: TGTGCCAGCATGGTATCTGATCATGGCCGAGCTTTCTTT.

The chain combines TRBV9 with TRBJ1-4; D not resolved. V lost 5 bases and J 7 bases, leaving 12 bases between the germline ends. The CDR3 is 13 residues long. CDR1 SGDLS and CDR2 YYNGEE come from the germline V gene. Here the CDR3 reads CASSNGGPEKLFF. CDR3 coding DNA: TGTGCCAGCAGTAATGGCGGCCCTGAAAAACTGTTTTTT.

The V call is TRBV13, the J call TRBJ1-2; TRBD1 agrees at 7 bases. The CDR3 runs 16 residues. Trimming took 1 base from V and 8 from J; bases not matched to a gene: 13. Germline V gives CDR1 PRHDT, CDR2 FYEKMQ (reference sequence). The CDR3 DNA is TGTGCCAGCAGCTTAGCCGACAGGGCCTCGGGTAGGGGCTACACCTTC. Translating it yields CASSLADRASGRGYTF.

This chain connects TRBV30 to TRBJ1-5, with TRBD1 matching 7 bases. This CDR3 is built from 15 residues. CDR1 is GTSNPN and CDR2 is SVGIG in the germline V gene (reference sequence). V gave up 5 bases and J gave up 6 bases; unmatched junction bases: 13. The CDR3 DNA sequence: TGTGCCTGGGATGGGGGAGCAGGGGGGCGTCAGCCCCAGCATTTT. The encoded protein is CAWDGGAGGRQPQHF. The full variable domain, in which reference TRBV30 and TRBJ1-5 provide the parts outside the CDR3, is SQTIHQWPATLVQPVGSPLSLECTVEGTSNPNLYWYRQAAGRGLQLLFYSVGIGQISSEVPQNLSASRPQDRQFILSSKKLLLSDSGFYLCAWDGGAGGRQPQHFGDGTRLSIL.

The CDR3 spells CASSLLVGRTYEQYF. Written as DNA, the CDR3 is TGTGCCAGCAGTTTATTGGTCGGGAGGACCTACGAGCAGTACTTC. The V and J genes are TRBV28 and TRBJ2-7; 7 bases are shared with TRBD2. Trimming cost V 1 base and J 2 bases; bases outside gene matches: 5. The germline V gene has CDR1 MDHEN and CDR2 SYDVKM. The CDR3 spans 15 residues.

V and J are TRBV6-5 and TRBJ1-1; TRBD1 matches 9 bases. V lost 6 bases and J lost 4; bases outside the gene matches: 0. From germline, CDR1 is MNHEY and CDR2 SVGAGI. The CDR3 contains 12 residues. CDR3 sequence (DNA): TGTGCCAGCAGGACAGGGGGCACTGAAGCTTTCTTT. It yields the protein CASRTGGTEAFF.

In regard to this clone: At one boundary the junction diverges from the germline segment, which might be a read error. This chain links TRBV6-5 with TRBJ1-2, with 10 bases that match TRBD1. Looked up from germline, CDR1 is MNHEY and CDR2 is SVGAGI. CDR3 size: 14 residues. CDR3 in DNA: TGTGCCAGCAGTTTGACAGGGGGCGATTATGGCTACGCCTTC. Protein: CASSLTGGDYGYAF.

This clone is a singleton in its sample. The J gene is TRBJ1-4, the V gene TRBV9; no reliable D call. Germline V gene lookup returns CDR1 SGDLS and CDR2 YYNGEE. Trimming cost V 4 bases and J 0 bases, with 10 bases left between them. The CDR3 is 15 residues long. As DNA, the CDR3 is TGTGCCAGCAGCCTCTCCCCGGCAACTAATGAAAAACTGTTTTTT. It yields the protein CASSLSPATNEKLFF.

The V and J genes are TRBV10-3 and TRBJ1-5; D is undetermined. Per the germline V gene, CDR1 is ENHRY and CDR2 is SYGVKD. CDR3 length equals 14 residues. V lost 4 bases to trimming and J lost 3 bases, with 10 bases between them. The CDR3 nucleotides are TGTGCCATCAGTGGGAACGGACCCAATCAGCCCCAGCATTTT. Its translation: CAISGNGPNQPQHF.

This chain connects TRBV28 to TRBJ1-2; possible D gene TRBD1, 6 bases. V lost 5 bases and J 7 bases, leaving 17 bases between the germline ends. This CDR3 is built from 14 residues. Per germline, CDR1 MDHEN and CDR2 SYDVKM. The CDR3 region is CASSLGQGLSGYTF. The CDR3 DNA follows: TGTGCCAGCAGTCTCGGGCAGGGGCTCTCTGGCTACACCTTC.

The chain carries TRBV7-2 and TRBJ2-7; 12 bases are shared with TRBD2. The V gene's germline CDR1 is SGHTA and CDR2 FQGNSA. The CDR3 contains 15 residues. With 2 bases clipped from V and 7 bases from J, the junction kept 6 bases outside the gene matches. CDR3 bases: TGTGCCAGCAGCTTATATCTAGCGGGAGGGAGGGAGCAGTACTTC. Amino acid sequence: CASSLYLAGGREQYF.

This clone was observed a handful of times. CDR3 in amino acids: CASSLDSREETQYF. The DNA for the CDR3 is TGTGCCAGCAGCTTAGATTCGAGGGAGGAGACCCAGTACTTC. The chain carries TRBV11-3 and TRBJ2-5, with a possible D match to TRBD2 (5 bases). Trimming pared 0 bases from V and 5 bases from J, leaving 10 bases between. The CDR3 is made up of 14 amino acids. Germline assignment: CDR1 SGHNT and CDR2 YENEEA.

This clone is deemed large. The V and J genes are TRBV2 and TRBJ1-2, with D possibly TRBD1 on 5 matching bases. The CDR3 length is 14 residues. Trimming removed 4 bases at V and 9 bases at J, with 18 bases between. Germline V gene data show CDR1 as SNHLY and CDR2 as FYNNEI. CDR3 nucleotides: TGTGCCAGCAGTGTAGGGGTAGACTACGATAGCTACACCTTC. Translating gives CASSVGVDYDSYTF.

The genes are TRBV11-2 and TRBJ1-2; no definite D call. Trimming took off 3 bases at V and 6 bases at J, with 11 bases between the two ends. Germline lookup yields CDR1 SGHAT and CDR2 FQNNGV. The CDR3 length is 13 residues. Here the CDR3 DNA reads TGTGCCAGCAGCTTCGGGCCTGGCGATGGCTACACCTTC. This gives the protein CASSFGPGDGYTF.

The chain is built from TRBV28 and TRBJ1-4, with D unclear. The CDR3 loop spans 14 amino acids. V was trimmed by 1 base and J by 1 base, leaving 4 bases between them. Germline CDR1 reads MDHEN; CDR2 reads SYDVKM. As DNA, the CDR3 is TGTGCCAGCAGTTTATTTGTAACTAATGAAAAACTGTTTTTT. Its protein is CASSLFVTNEKLFF.